Included here is one T cell receptor beta chain sequence, with context. The V end was cut by 7 bases, the J end by 3 bases, with 24 bases between. The CDR3 extends over 16 amino acids. CDR1 DFQATT and CDR2 SNEGSKA come from the germline V gene (reference sequence). Sequencing of TCR beta, carried out with a high-throughput approach, was applied to CD8+ and CD4+ T cells from the blood. The individuals used as controls were healthy donors who had been matched for both age and sex. This sample is drawn from a study of CD8 T cells in Susac syndrome. The RNA input was roughly 0.45 to 1 ug, and it was reverse transcribed with random hexamers. MiXCR, applied by TCRdb to the immunoSEQ multiplex PCR reads, yields one record per CDR3 protein. The table records approximately 100,000 distinct CDR3 sequences, about nine tenths of them present only once.

Input material: CD4+ T cells from PBMCs. This clonotype originated in a human donor in good health. The chain carries TRBV20-1 and TRBJ1-2, with D possibly being TRBD1 (5 bases). The CDR3 region is CSVPKSGGAGYYGYTF. Written as DNA, the CDR3 is TGCAGTGTTCCGAAATCCGGGGGAGCGGGCTACTATGGCTACACCTTC.